The T cell receptor (beta chain) under discussion was sequenced for a study of cytomegalovirus exposure and HLA in healthy donors. Concerning this clone: Its antigen is as yet unknown.

The primer mix had 60 Vbeta and 13 Jbeta primers. Sequencing was performed with immunoSEQ multiplex PCR; in TCRdb, only in-frame clones are kept and a portion is missing. The table lists roughly 160,000 clones, roughly 80% of them singletons. V gave up 4 bases and J gave up 4 bases, with 24 bases separating them. Germline V gene lookup returns CDR1 SGHNT and CDR2 YYREEE (reference sequence). The CDR3 spans 17 residues. Findings of the study overall: Upon later analysis, TCR association rates were observed to vary by HLA locus, being highest for DRB1 and lowest for HLA-C. CMV antigen specificity was confirmed in vitro for a few CMV-associated chains. Sequencing probably produced one cluster of sequence variants that were highly shared.

V usage is TRBV5-4 and J usage is TRBJ2-7; maybe TRBD2 (6 bases). The receptor comes from a male donor in good health and CMV-seronegative. Sequencing was performed on PBMCs. CDR3 residues: CASSILLQEGLGYEQYF. The CDR3 region has the DNA TGTGCCAGCAGCATACTCCTCCAGGAGGGACTCGGTTACGAGCAGTACTTC.